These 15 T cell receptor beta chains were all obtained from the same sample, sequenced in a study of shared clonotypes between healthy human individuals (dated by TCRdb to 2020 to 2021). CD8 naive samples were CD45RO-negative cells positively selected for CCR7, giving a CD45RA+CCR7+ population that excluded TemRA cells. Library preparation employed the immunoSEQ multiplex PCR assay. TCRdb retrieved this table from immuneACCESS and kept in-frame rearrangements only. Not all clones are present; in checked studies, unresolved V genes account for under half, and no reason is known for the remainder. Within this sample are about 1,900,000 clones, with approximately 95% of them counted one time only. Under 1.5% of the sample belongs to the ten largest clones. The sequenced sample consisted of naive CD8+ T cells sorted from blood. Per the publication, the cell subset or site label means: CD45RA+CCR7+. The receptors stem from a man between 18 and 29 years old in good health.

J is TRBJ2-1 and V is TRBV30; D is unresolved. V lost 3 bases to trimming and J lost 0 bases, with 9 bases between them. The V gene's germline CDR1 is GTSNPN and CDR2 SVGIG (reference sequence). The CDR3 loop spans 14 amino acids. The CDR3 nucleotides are TGTGCCTGGAGCGAGACTCTCTCCTACAATGAGCAGTTCTTC. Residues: CAWSETLSYNEQFF.

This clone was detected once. As DNA, the CDR3 is TGCGCCAGCAAGCTGTCGGTGGTGTTGTGGGATGAGGCCTTCTATGGCTACACCTTC. Residues: CASKLSVVLWDEAFYGYTF. The V gene is TRBV5-1, the J gene TRBJ1-2; D not resolved. Per the germline V gene, CDR1 is SGHRS and CDR2 is YFSETQ. V was trimmed by 6 bases and J by 4 bases, leaving 31 bases between them. The CDR3 has 19 amino acids.

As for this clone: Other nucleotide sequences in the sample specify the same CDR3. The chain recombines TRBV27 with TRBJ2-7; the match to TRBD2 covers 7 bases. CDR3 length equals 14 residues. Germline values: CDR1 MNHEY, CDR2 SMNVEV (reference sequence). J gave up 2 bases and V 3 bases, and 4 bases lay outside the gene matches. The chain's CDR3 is CASSFSGGAYEQYF. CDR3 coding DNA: TGTGCCAGCAGTTTTTCGGGAGGCGCCTACGAGCAGTACTTC.

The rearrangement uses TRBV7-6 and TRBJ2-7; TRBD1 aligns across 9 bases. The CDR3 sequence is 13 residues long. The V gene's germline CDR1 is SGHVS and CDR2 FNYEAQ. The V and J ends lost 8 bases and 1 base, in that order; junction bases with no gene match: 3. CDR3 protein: CASGTGPSYEQYF. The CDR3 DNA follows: TGTGCCAGCGGGACAGGGCCGTCCTACGAGCAGTACTTC.

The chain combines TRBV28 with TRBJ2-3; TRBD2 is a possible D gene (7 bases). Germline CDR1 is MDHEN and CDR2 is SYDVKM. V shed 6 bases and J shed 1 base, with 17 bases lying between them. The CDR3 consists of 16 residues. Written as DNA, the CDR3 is TGTGCCAGCAGAGTCGCGGAGGGGGGGGGCACAGATACGCAGTATTTT. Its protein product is CASRVAEGGGTDTQYF.

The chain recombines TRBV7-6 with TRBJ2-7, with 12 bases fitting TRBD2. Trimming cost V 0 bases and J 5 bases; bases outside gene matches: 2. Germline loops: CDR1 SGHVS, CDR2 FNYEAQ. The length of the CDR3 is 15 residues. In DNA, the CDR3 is TGTGCCAGCAGCTTAGCCGGGACTAGCGGGCACGAGCAGTACTTC. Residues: CASSLAGTSGHEQYF.

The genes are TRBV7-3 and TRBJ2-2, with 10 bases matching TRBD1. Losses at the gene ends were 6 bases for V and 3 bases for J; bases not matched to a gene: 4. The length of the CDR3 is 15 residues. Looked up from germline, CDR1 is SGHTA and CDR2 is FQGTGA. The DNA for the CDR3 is TGTGCCAGCAGTTTCGACAGGGGGCACACCGGGGAGCTGTTTTTT. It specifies CASSFDRGHTGELFF.

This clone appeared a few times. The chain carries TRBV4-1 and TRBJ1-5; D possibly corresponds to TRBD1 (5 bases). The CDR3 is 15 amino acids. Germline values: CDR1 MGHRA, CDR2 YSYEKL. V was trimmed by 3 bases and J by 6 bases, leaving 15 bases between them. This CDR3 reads CASSQVAGLAQPQHF. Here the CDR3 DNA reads TGCGCCAGCAGCCAGGTCGCGGGGCTGGCTCAGCCCCAGCATTTT.

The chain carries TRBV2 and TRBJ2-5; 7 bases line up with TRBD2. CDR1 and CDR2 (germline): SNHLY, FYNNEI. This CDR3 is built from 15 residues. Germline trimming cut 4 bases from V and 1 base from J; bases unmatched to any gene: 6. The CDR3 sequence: CASSAFTSVQETQYF. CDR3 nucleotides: TGTGCCAGCAGTGCCTTCACTAGCGTCCAAGAGACCCAGTACTTC.

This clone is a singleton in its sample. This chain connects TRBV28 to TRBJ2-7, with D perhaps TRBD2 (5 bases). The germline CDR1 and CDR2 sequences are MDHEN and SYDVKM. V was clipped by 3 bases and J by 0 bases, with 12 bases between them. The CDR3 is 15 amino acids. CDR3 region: CASSFGRASSYEQYF. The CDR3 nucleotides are TGTGCCAGCAGTTTTGGGCGGGCCAGCTCCTACGAGCAGTACTTC.

CDR3 amino acids: CAWSADSEQYF. The CDR3 DNA sequence: TGTGCCTGGAGTGCGGACAGCGAGCAGTACTTC. This chain joins TRBV30 and TRBJ2-7; D possibly corresponds to TRBD1 (6 bases). Trimming shortened V by 1 base and J by 6 bases, and 7 bases separated the two germline ends. The germline gives CDR1 GTSNPN, CDR2 SVGIG (reference sequence). The CDR3 covers 11 residues. The entire variable domain, with the rest obtained from reference TRBV30 and TRBJ2-7, is as follows: SQTIHQWPATLVQPVGSPLSLECTVEGTSNPNLYWYRQAAGRGLQLLFYSVGIGQISSEVPQNLSASRPQDRQFILSSKKLLLSDSGFYLCAWSADSEQYFGPGTRLTVT.

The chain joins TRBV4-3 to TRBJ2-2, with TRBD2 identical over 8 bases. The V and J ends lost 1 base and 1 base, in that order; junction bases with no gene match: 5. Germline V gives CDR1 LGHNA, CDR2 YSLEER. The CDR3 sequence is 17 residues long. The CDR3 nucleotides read TGCGCCAGCAGCCAAGGAGCGGGACTAGGGAACACCGGGGAGCTGTTTTTT. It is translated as CASSQGAGLGNTGELFF.

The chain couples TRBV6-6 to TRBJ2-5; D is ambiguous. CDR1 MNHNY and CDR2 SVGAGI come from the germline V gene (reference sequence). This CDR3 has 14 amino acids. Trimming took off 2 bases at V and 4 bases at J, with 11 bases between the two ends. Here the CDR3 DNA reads TGTGCCAGCAGTTACACTTTCATGGGAGAGACCCAGTACTTC. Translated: CASSYTFMGETQYF.

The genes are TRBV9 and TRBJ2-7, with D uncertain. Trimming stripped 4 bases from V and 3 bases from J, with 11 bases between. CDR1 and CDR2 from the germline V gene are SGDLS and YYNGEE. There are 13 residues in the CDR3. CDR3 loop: CASSPAPLYEQYF. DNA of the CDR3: TGTGCCAGCAGCCCCGCGCCTCTCTACGAGCAGTACTTC.

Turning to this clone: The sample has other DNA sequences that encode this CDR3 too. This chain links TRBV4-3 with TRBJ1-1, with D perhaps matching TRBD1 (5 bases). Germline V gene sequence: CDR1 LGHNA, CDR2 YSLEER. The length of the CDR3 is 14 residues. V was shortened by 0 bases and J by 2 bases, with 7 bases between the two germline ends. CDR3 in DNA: TGCGCCAGCAGCCAAGAGGGGGGAAACACTGAAGCTTTCTTT. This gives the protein CASSQEGGNTEAFF.